The next 8 T cell receptor beta chains were all read from a single sample in a study of blood T cell repertoires in COVID-19 (dated by TCRdb to the early 2020s). Library preparation employed the immunoSEQ multiplex PCR assay. TCRdb took this table from immuneACCESS and kept in-frame rearrangements with V and J called. Such tables lack part of the clones; where checked against another copy, unresolved V genes explain under half of the gap, and the rest is unexplained. In all, the sample holds about 240,000 clones, and roughly four fifths of those were seen once. Roughly 12% of the sample rests with the top ten. The sample comprised peripheral blood. The receptor set was obtained from a woman in her fifties or sixties with active or convalescent COVID-19.

This clone was seen only a few times. The chain uses TRBV6-2 or TRBV6-3 and TRBJ1-1; D is perhaps TRBD1 (5 bases). The length of the CDR3 is 15 residues. Germline values: CDR1 MNHEY, CDR2 SVGEGT. V lost 6 bases and J lost 0, with 14 bases in between. CDR3 protein: CASSDRQTMNTEAFF. CDR3 nucleotides: TGTGCCAGCAGCGACCGACAGACCATGAACACTGAAGCTTTCTTT.

The chain has TRBV6-2 or TRBV6-3 and TRBJ2-1; 10 bases line up with TRBD2. This CDR3 contains 16 residues. V trimming: 5 bases; J trimming: 2 bases; junction bases outside the gene matches: 6. Germline V gives CDR1 MNHEY, CDR2 SVGEGT. The CDR3 DNA sequence: TGTGCCAGCAGTGAGCGGGGGGGACCCCCCTACAATGAGCAGTTCTTC. It specifies CASSERGGPPYNEQFF.

The chain recombines TRBV5-1 with TRBJ1-6; 8 bases align to TRBD1. V dropped 0 bases and J dropped 9; count of bases not matched to a gene: 11. This CDR3 has 17 amino acids. Germline assignment: CDR1 SGHRS and CDR2 YFSETQ. The CDR3 loop reads CASSLGPRGRGGSPLHF. CDR3 nucleotide sequence: TGCGCCAGCAGCTTGGGGCCCAGGGGGCGAGGGGGTTCACCCCTCCACTTT.

This clone has a single count. This chain connects TRBV5-1 to TRBJ2-6; a possible D gene is TRBD1 (6 bases). The V and J ends lost 1 base and 0 bases respectively, with 11 bases between them. The germline V gene encodes CDR1 SGHRS and CDR2 YFSETQ. There are 17 residues in the CDR3. CDR3 residues: CASSLRGGPSGANVLTF. Written as DNA, the CDR3 is TGCGCCAGCAGCTTGAGAGGGGGTCCCTCTGGGGCCAACGTCCTGACTTTC.

The chain has TRBV12-3 or TRBV12-4 and TRBJ2-4, with D possibly being TRBD2 (7 bases). V was trimmed by 6 bases and J by 7 bases, leaving 13 bases between them. This CDR3 is built from 13 residues. As DNA, the CDR3 is TGTGCCAGCAGCCTAGGGGGGGGGAACATTCAGTACTTC. Translation gives CASSLGGGNIQYF.

V is TRBV12-1 and J is TRBJ1-1; TRBD1, the table's D call, lacks a check against the DNA. TRBV12-1 is labeled a pseudogene. CDR3 length equals 15 residues. The CDR3 nucleotides read TGTGCCACCCTCAGGGCTAAAGTCATGAACACTGAAGCTTTCTTT. Translation: CATLRAKVMNTEAFF.

The rearrangement joins TRBV4-2 to TRBJ1-6, with a possible D match to TRBD1 (5 bases). V lost 4 bases and J lost 8, with 15 bases in between. Germline CDR1 is LGHNA and CDR2 is YNFKEQ. There are 15 residues in the CDR3. CDR3 residues: CASSPSGGSYSPLHF. The CDR3, as DNA: TGTGCCAGCAGCCCCAGCGGGGGGTCATATTCACCCCTCCACTTT.

V and J are TRBV11-2 and TRBJ1-3; D is ambiguous. Germline values: CDR1 SGHAT, CDR2 FQNNGV. This CDR3 region has 14 residues. V was shortened by 3 bases and J by 0 bases, with 6 bases between the two germline ends. The CDR3: CASSLRISGNTIYF. The CDR3 bases are TGTGCCAGCAGCTTGAGAATCTCTGGAAACACCATATATTTT.